Included here is one TCR beta chain sequence, with context. Its antigen is currently not known. No much larger clone exists at a distance of one base, and base qualities are not known. This sample was included in a study of CD8 T cells in ankylosing spondylitis (dated by TCRdb to 2016 to 2017). Background for the entire study: The study set out to find disease-linked TCR variants by profiling T cell receptor beta repertoires in ankylosing spondylitis patients and healthy donors. Peripheral blood samples were taken, and synovial fluid was additionally collected from ankylosing spondylitis patients. In total, the full study cohort was made up of about 99 healthy donors and 25 or so ankylosing spondylitis patients. Broad study findings and their caveats: Some motif variants were previously reported in synovial fluid and blood of reactive arthritis patients, suggesting common disease-initiation mechanisms. Blood from ankylosing spondylitis patients appeared to be characterized by a TCR beta motif composed of about eight highly homologous amino acid variants. The disease-linked clones showed a CD8+ phenotype and occurred at relatively low frequencies in peripheral blood. Significant enrichment of the disease-linked clones was reported in matched synovial fluid samples from ankylosing spondylitis patients.

In the germline V gene, CDR1 corresponds to SQVTM and CDR2 to ANQGSEA. From cysteine to phenylalanine, the CDR3 is 14 amino acids long. CDR3 DNA only is kept here, 42 bases in frame from base 1. Trimming removed 4 bases from V and 7 bases from J, leaving 17 bases between the germline ends. The reads were generated on an Illumina HiSeq 2500. Quantitative 5'-RACE with molecular barcodes was the method used to prepare the TCR beta libraries. On the authors' methods: A new computational method, built on a probabilistic model of VDJ rearrangement, was used to identify disease-linked TCR variants. TCRdb itself trimmed the public reads at Q25 with fastp, ran MiXCR and retained productive beta chains. CDR3 protein sequences are deduplicated, and each keeps its most common genes and DNA. These V and J calls derive from TCRdb rather than the authors' analysis. The sample table lists about 64,000 distinct CDR3 sequences, more than 5.5% of them with a count of one. The ten largest clonotypes hold under 6% of the sample.

Synovial fluid samples were paired with blood samples taken from the same ankylosing spondylitis patients. The receptor comes from a male donor with ankylosing spondylitis. Sequencing was carried out using synovial fluid, either unsorted or a sorted T cell fraction (not recorded which). Recombination joined TRBV29-1 with TRBJ2-4; the D segment could be TRBD1, given 6 matching bases. The CDR3 region reads CSVVRDTSFNIQYF. Read as DNA, the sequence is TGCAGCGTTGTCCGGGACACCTCCTTCAACATTCAGTACTTC.